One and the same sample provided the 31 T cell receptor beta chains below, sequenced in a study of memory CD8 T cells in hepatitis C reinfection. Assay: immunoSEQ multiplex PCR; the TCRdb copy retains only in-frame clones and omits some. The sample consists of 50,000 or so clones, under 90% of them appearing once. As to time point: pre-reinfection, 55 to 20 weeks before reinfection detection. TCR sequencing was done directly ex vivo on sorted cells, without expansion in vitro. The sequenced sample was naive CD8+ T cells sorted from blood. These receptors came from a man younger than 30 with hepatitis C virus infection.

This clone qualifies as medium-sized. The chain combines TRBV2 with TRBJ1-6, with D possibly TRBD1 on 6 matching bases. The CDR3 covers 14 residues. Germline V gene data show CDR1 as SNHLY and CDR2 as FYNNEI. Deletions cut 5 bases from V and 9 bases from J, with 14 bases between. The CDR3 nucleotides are TGTGCCAGCAGTCTGGGGGCCCTTGGTTCACCCCTCCACTTT. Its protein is CASSLGALGSPLHF.

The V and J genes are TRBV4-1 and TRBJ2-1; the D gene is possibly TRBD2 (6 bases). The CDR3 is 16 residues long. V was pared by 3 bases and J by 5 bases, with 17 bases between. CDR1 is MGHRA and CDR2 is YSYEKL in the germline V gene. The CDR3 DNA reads TGCGCCAGCAGCCACCCGGGGGATGGAACCCACAATGAGCAGTTCTTC. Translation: CASSHPGDGTHNEQFF.

CDR3 in DNA: TGTGCCAGCAACGTACGGGGGGGCCCCGGGGAGCTGTTTTTT. It is translated as CASNVRGGPGELFF. V usage is TRBV27 and J usage is TRBJ2-2, with 8 bases matching TRBD2. CDR3 length equals 14 residues. Germline values: CDR1 MNHEY, CDR2 SMNVEV (reference sequence). Trimming took 7 bases from V and 6 from J; bases not matched to a gene: 7.

The CDR3 here is CASSLDEYSNQPQHF. Here the CDR3 DNA reads TGTGCCAGTAGCCTCGATGAGTATAGCAATCAGCCCCAGCATTTT. V gene TRBV19 combines with J gene TRBJ1-5; D not resolved. CDR3 length equals 15 residues. V lost 6 bases and J 0 bases, leaving 12 bases between the germline ends. The V gene's germline CDR1 is LNHDA and CDR2 SQIVND (reference sequence).

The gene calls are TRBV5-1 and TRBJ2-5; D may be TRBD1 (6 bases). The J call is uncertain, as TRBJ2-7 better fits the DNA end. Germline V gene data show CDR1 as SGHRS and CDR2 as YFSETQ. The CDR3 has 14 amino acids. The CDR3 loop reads CASSLREQGYEQYF. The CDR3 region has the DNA TGCGCCAGCAGCTTGCGAGAACAGGGCTACGAGCAGTACTTC.

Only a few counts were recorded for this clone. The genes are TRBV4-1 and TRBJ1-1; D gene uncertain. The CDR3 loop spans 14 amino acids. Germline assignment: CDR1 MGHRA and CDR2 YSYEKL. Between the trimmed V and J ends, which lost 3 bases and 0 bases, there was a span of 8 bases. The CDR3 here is CASSQMAVNTEAFF. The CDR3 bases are TGCGCCAGCAGCCAGATGGCGGTGAACACTGAAGCTTTCTTT.

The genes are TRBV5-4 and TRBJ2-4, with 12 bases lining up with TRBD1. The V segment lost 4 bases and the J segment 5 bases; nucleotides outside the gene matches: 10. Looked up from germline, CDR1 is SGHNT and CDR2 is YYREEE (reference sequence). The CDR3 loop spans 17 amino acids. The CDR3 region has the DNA TGTGCCAGCAGCCCGGGACAGGGGGCCCCCCTGGAAAACATTCAGTACTTC. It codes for CASSPGQGAPLENIQYF.

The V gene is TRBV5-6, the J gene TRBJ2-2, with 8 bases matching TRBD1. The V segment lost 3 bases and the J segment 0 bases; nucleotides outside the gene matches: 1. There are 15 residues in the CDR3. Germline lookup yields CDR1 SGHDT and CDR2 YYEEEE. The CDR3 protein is CASSWTGSNTGELFF. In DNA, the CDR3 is TGTGCCAGCAGCTGGACAGGGTCGAACACCGGGGAGCTGTTTTTT. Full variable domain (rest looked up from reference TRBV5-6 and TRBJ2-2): DAGVTQSPTHLIKTRGQQVTLRCSPKSGHDTVSWYQQALGQGPQFIFQYYEEEERQRGNFPDRFSGHQFPNYSSELNVNALLLGDSALYLCASSWTGSNTGELFFGEGSRLTVL.

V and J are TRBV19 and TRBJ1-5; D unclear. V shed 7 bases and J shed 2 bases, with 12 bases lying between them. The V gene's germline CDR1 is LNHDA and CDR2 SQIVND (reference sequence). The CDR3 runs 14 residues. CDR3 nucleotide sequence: TGTGCCAGTATCTCGGGGAGGGGCAATCAGCCCCAGCATTTT. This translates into CASISGRGNQPQHF.

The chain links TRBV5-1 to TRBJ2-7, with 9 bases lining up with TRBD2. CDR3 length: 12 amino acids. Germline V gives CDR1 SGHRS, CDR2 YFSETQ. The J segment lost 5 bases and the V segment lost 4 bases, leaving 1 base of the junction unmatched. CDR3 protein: CASSVAGDEQYF. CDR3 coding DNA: TGCGCCAGCAGCGTAGCGGGAGACGAGCAGTACTTC.

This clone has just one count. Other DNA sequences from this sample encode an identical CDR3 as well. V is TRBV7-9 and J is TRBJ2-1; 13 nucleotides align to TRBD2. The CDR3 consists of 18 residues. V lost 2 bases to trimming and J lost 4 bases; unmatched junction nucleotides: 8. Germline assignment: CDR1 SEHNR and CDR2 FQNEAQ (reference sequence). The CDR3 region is CASSLPTSGGDFYNEQFF. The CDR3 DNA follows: TGTGCCAGCAGCTTACCTACTAGCGGGGGGGATTTTTACAATGAGCAGTTCTTC. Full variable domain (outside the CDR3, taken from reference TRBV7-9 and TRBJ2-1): DTGVSQNPRHKITKRGQNVTFRCDPISEHNRLYWYRQTLGQGPEFLTYFQNEAQLEKSRLLSDRFSAERPKGSFSTLEIQRTEQGDSAMYLCASSLPTSGGDFYNEQFFGPGTRLTVL.

This CDR3 is CASSLYGYYEQYV. The CDR3 nucleotides are TGTGCCAGCAGTTTATATGGGTACTACGAGCAGTACGTC. The V and J genes are TRBV27 and TRBJ2-7; D gene unclear. The CDR3 spans 13 residues. V was pared by 1 base and J by 3 bases, with 7 bases between. In germline, CDR1 is MNHEY, CDR2 SMNVEV (reference sequence).

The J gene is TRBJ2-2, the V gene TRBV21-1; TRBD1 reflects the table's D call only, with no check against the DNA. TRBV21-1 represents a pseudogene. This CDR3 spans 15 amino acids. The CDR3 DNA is TGTGCCAGCAGCCTCGACAGCGCGAACACCGGGGAGCTGTTTTTT. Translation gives CASSLDSANTGELFF.

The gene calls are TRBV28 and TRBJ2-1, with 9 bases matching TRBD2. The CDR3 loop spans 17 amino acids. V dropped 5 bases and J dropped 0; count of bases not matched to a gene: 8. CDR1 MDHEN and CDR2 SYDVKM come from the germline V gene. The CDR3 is CASSRLAEAPSYNEQFF. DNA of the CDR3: TGTGCCAGCAGTCGACTAGCGGAGGCCCCCTCCTACAATGAGCAGTTCTTC.

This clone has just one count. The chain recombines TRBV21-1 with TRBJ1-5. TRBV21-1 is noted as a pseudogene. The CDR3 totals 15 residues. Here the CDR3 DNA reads TGTGCCAGCAGCAAAGCGGGGGGGGGAAATCAGCCCCAGCATTTT. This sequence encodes CASSKAGGGNQPQHF.

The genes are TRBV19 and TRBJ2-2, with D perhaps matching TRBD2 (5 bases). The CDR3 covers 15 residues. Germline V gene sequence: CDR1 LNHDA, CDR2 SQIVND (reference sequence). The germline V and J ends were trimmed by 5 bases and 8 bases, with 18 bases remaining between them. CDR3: CASSVWGAELGELFF. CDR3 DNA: TGTGCCAGTAGTGTCTGGGGAGCTGAGCTTGGGGAGCTGTTTTTT.

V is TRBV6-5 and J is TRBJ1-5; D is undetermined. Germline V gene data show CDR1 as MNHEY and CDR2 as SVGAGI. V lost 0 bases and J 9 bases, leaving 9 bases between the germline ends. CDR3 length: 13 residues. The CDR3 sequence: CASSYSVAAPQHF. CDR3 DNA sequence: TGTGCCAGCAGTTACTCGGTCGCGGCGCCCCAGCATTTT.

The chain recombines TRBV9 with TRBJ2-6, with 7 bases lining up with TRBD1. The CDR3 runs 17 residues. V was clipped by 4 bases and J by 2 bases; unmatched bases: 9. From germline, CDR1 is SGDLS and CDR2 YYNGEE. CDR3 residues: CASSPFATGAGANVLTF. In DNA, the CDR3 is TGTGCCAGCAGCCCCTTCGCCACAGGGGCTGGGGCCAACGTCCTGACTTTC.

The CDR3 protein is CARGLGPYNEQFF. As DNA, the CDR3 is TGTGCCAGAGGACTAGGTCCCTACAATGAGCAGTTCTTC. The chain combines TRBV5-8 with TRBJ2-1; 7 bases fit TRBD2. CDR3 length equals 13 residues. The V and J ends lost 8 bases and 2 bases, in that order; junction bases with no gene match: 4. CDR1 and CDR2 from the germline V gene are SGHTS and YDEGEE.

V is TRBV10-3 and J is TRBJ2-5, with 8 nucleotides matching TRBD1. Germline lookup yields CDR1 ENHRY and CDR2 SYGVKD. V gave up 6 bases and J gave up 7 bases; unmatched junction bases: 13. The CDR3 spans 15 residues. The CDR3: CAISGLTGDLGTQYF. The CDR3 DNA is TGTGCCATCAGCGGCCTGACAGGGGATTTAGGGACCCAGTACTTC.

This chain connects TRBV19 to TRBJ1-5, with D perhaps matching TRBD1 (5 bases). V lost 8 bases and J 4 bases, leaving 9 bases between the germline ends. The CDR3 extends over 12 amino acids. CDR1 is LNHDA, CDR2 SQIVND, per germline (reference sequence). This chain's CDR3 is CASDSFNQPQHF. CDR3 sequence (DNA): TGTGCCAGTGACAGCTTTAATCAGCCCCAGCATTTT.

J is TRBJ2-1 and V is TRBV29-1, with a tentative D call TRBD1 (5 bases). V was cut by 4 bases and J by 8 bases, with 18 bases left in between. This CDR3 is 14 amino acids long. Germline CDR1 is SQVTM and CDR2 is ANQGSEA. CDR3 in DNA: TGCAGCGTTGTTGGGTGGTTAGGGGAAGATGAGCAGTTCTTC. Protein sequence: CSVVGWLGEDEQFF.

Written as DNA, the CDR3 is TGTGCCAGCAGCTTACAGGCCCACGAGCAGTACTTC. As protein: CASSLQAHEQYF. This sequence joins TRBV11-2 and TRBJ2-7; D is uncertain. Germline CDR1 is SGHAT and CDR2 is FQNNGV. The V end lost 2 bases, the J end lost 5 bases, and 7 bases lay between the germline ends. The CDR3 consists of 12 residues.

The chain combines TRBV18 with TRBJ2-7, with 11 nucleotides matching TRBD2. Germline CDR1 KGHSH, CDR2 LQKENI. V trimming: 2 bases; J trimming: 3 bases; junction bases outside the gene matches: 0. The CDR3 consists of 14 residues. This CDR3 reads CASSPTSGGYEQYF. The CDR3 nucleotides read TGTGCCAGCTCACCAACTAGCGGGGGCTACGAGCAGTACTTC.

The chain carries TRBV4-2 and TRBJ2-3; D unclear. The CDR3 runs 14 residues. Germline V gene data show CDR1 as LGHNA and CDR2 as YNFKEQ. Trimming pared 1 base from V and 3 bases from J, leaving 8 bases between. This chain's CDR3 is CASSQGVVTDTQYF. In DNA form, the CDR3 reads TGTGCCAGCAGCCAAGGAGTGGTTACAGATACGCAGTATTTT.

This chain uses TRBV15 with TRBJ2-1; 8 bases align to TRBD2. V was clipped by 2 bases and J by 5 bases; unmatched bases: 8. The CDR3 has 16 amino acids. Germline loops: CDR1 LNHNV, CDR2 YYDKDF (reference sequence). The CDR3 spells CATSRSPLAGNNEQFF. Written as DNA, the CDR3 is TGTGCCACCAGCAGATCCCCGCTAGCGGGTAACAATGAGCAGTTCTTC.

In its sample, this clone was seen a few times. Written as DNA, the CDR3 is TGCGCCAGCAGCTTAGGGGTCGACCCGAACACTGAAGCTTTCTTT. Protein product: CASSLGVDPNTEAFF. V gene TRBV5-1 combines with J gene TRBJ1-1; D perhaps matches TRBD1 (5 bases). The V end was cut by 2 bases, the J end by 1 base, with 12 bases between. The CDR3 is 15 amino acids. Germline V gene sequence: CDR1 SGHRS, CDR2 YFSETQ.

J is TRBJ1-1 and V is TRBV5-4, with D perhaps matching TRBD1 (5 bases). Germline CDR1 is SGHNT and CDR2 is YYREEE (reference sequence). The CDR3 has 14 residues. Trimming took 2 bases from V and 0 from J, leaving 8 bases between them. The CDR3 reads CASSFGTMNTEAFF. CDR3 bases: TGTGCCAGCAGCTTCGGGACTATGAACACTGAAGCTTTCTTT.

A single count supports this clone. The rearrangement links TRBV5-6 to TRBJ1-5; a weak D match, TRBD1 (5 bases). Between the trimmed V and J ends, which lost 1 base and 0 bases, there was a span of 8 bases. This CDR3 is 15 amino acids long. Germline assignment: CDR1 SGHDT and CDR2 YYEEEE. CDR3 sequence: CASSLRGYSNQPQHF. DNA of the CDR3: TGTGCCAGCAGCTTGAGGGGTTATAGCAATCAGCCCCAGCATTTT.

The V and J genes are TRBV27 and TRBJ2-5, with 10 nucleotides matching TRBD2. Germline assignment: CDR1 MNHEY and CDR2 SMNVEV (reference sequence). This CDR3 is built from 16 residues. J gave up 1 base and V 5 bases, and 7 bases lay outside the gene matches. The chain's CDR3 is CASSTLGLASQETQYF. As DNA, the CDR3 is TGTGCCAGCAGTACCCTGGGACTAGCGAGCCAAGAGACCCAGTACTTC.

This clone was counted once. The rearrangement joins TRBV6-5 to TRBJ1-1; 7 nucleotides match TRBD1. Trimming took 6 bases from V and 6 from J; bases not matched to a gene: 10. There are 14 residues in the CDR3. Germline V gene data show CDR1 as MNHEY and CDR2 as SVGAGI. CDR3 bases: TGTGCCAGCAGCTCCCTCGACAGGGACGCTGAAGCTTTCTTT. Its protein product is CASSSLDRDAEAFF.